This T cell receptor beta chain appears in the sequencing data of a study of blood T cell repertoires in COVID-19. Sequencing used immunoSEQ multiplex PCR; TCRdb keeps in-frame clones, though not all of them. The table includes some 100,000 clones, about 89% detected once. With V trimmed by 4 bases and J by 0 bases, 7 bases remained unmatched. Germline V gives CDR1 SGHDN, CDR2 FVKESK. The length of the CDR3 is 16 residues. The sample was peripheral blood. The clonotype originates from a man over 45 with acute or convalescent COVID-19. The chain recombines TRBV14 with TRBJ2-3, with 7 bases lining up with TRBD2. In nucleotides, the CDR3 is TGTGCCAGCAGCCTCTTGGTGGGACTAAGCACAGATACGCAGTATTTT. Translation gives CASSLLVGLSTDTQYF.